This T cell receptor (beta chain) was captured by sequencing in a study of blood T cell repertoires in COVID-19. Study summary: The United States, Italy and Spain were the sources of the acute and convalescent COVID-19 samples.

Assay: immunoSEQ multiplex PCR; the TCRdb copy retains only in-frame clones and omits some. Among around 100,000 clones listed, approximately 78% were seen once. V was clipped by 6 bases and J by 6 bases; unmatched bases: 12. The CDR3 runs to 15 residues. CDR1 MNHEY and CDR2 SVGAGI come from the germline V gene. The chain is built from TRBV6-5 and TRBJ2-7; 9 bases line up with TRBD1. What was sequenced was peripheral blood. The clonotype originates from a man between 65 and 80 years old with acute or convalescent COVID-19. CDR3 protein: CASSRSGTGIGEQYF. The CDR3 region has the DNA TGTGCCAGCAGCAGATCCGGGACAGGGATCGGCGAGCAGTACTTC.